The present T cell receptor beta chain was sequenced within a study of blood T cell repertoires in COVID-19. V was trimmed by 8 bases and J by 1 base, leaving 15 bases between them. Germline CDR1 reads MDHEN; CDR2 reads SYDVKM. This CDR3 has 14 residues. Source study methods: Amplifying reference gene primers gave estimates of nucleated cell counts. Generated by immunoSEQ multiplex PCR, the TCRdb table keeps only in-frame clones and is missing some. V and J calls and clone size come straight from that table; D and trimming were deduced from the DNA. This sample has a few hundred thousand clones; around 85% occur once, and the top ten carry roughly 2.7%. Participants, roughly 18 to 90 years old, spanned 25 or so US areas. Donors of Cohort 3 who recovered were those that had two negative PCRs, clearance, or symptom resolution.

The chain employs TRBV28 and TRBJ2-7, with TRBD2 as a possible D gene (5 bases). The sample taken for sequencing was PBMCs or T cells enriched from blood (not recorded which). The TCR originated in a woman between 50 and 59 years old who had recovered from COVID-19. In nucleotides, the CDR3 is TGTGCCAGCGGAGGACCGGGATCTTCCTACGAGCAGTACTTC. Its translation: CASGGPGSSYEQYF.